These 23 T cell receptor beta chains came from one sample sequenced in a study of T cells in Graves' hyperthyroidism and ophthalmopathy. Authors of the study amplified TCR beta CDR3 regions from RNA transcripts. The HTBI primer set served for first-round RT-PCR of the TCR CDR3. TCRdb re-called the multiplex PCR reads with MiXCR, one entry per CDR3 protein. The table has 500,000 to 650,000 distinct CDR3 sequences, roughly 14% seen once. The sequencing sample was made of blood. The receptors shown here come from a woman between 45 and 65 years old with Graves' ophthalmopathy.

This clonotype was picked up many times. The chain is built from TRBV7-9 and TRBJ2-3; D possibly corresponds to TRBD1 (6 bases). This CDR3 has 13 residues. Germline V lookup: CDR1 SEHNR, CDR2 FQNEAQ (reference sequence). V lost 8 bases, J lost 0 bases, and 9 bases lay in between. The CDR3 nucleotides are TGTGCCAGCTTAACAGGGAGCACAGATACGCAGTATTTT. Protein: CASLTGSTDTQYF.

The chain recombines TRBV28 with TRBJ2-2; 9 bases match TRBD1. Per germline, CDR1 MDHEN and CDR2 SYDVKM. The CDR3 covers 15 residues. With V trimmed by 7 bases and J by 5 bases, 8 bases remained unmatched. The CDR3 sequence: CASTPSGTGTGELFF. The CDR3 DNA reads as TGTGCCAGCACTCCCTCCGGGACAGGGACCGGGGAGCTGTTTTTT.

A remark on this clonotype: A much larger clone is a single base away; this may be a read error. J is TRBJ1-2 and V is TRBV6-1, with no clear D. Per germline, CDR1 MNHNS and CDR2 SASEGT. Trimming stripped 6 bases from V and 7 bases from J, with 15 bases between. CDR3 length equals 13 residues. The CDR3 sequence is CASSSAPLCGYTF. The CDR3 DNA reads as TGTGCCAGCAGCTCAGCACCCCTCTGTGGCTACACCTTC.

This clonotype showed up just once. A much larger clone differs by one base, so this may be a read error. This rearrangement joins TRBV5-4 to TRBJ2-7, with 11 positions matching TRBD1. The CDR3 is 17 amino acids. V lost 4 bases, J lost 2 bases, and 11 bases stayed unmatched. In germline, CDR1 is SGHNT, CDR2 YYREEE (reference sequence). The CDR3 bases are TGTGCCAGCAGCGCCGGGACAGGGGGTATCACCCCCTACGAGCAGTACTTC. This gives the protein CASSAGTGGITPYEQYF.

This sequence joins TRBV12-5 and TRBJ2-5; 9 bases match TRBD2. Per the germline V gene, CDR1 is LGHNT and CDR2 is FRNRAP. J was trimmed by 2 bases and V by 0 bases; bases with no gene match: 16. This CDR3 has 20 residues. CDR3 sequence reads: CASGLVSSLAGRPDQETQYF. The CDR3, as DNA: TGTGCTAGTGGTTTGGTATCTAGCCTAGCGGGACGTCCTGATCAAGAGACCCAGTACTTC.

This clonotype was seen ten or more times. The CDR3 is CASSSPLGTSGTFSNTQYF. The CDR3 DNA is TGTGCCAGCAGCTCGCCACTCGGGACTAGCGGGACGTTCAGTAATACGCAGTATTTT. This chain uses TRBV7-9 with TRBJ2-3, with TRBD2 matching over 13 bases. The CDR3 has 19 amino acids. The germline V gene has CDR1 SEHNR and CDR2 FQNEAQ (reference sequence). Trimming cost V 4 bases and J 7 bases; bases outside gene matches: 17.

Here the CDR3 reads CAISASGSSRTDTQYF. In DNA, the CDR3 is TGTGCCATCAGCGCTAGCGGGAGCAGTAGGACAGATACGCAGTATTTT. V and J are TRBV10-3 and TRBJ2-3; 10 bases fit TRBD2. CDR1 and CDR2 (germline): ENHRY, SYGVKD. This CDR3 is 16 amino acids long. The junction had 9 bases not matched to a gene; V was cut back by 6 bases and J by 3 bases.

This clonotype was found a few times. V gene TRBV7-6 combines with J gene TRBJ2-3; D call uncertain. The V end lost 6 bases, the J end lost 1 base, and 8 bases lay between the germline ends. The germline V gene encodes CDR1 SGHVS and CDR2 FNYEAQ. The CDR3 is 13 residues long. The CDR3 spells CASRARGTDTQYF. The CDR3 DNA follows: TGTGCCAGCAGAGCTAGGGGCACAGATACGCAGTATTTT. The full variable domain, rest sourced from reference TRBV7-6 and TRBJ2-3, is GAGVSQSPRYKVTKRGQDVALRCDPISGHVSLYWYRQALGQGPEFLTYFNYEAQQDKSGLPNDRFSAERPEGSISTLTIQRTEQRDSAMYRCASRARGTDTQYFGPGTRLTVL.

V is TRBV4-1 and J is TRBJ2-7, with TRBD2 identical over 13 bases. Germline V CDR1 and CDR2: MGHRA, YSYEKL. V lost 5 bases to trimming and J lost 5 bases; unmatched junction nucleotides: 6. The CDR3 is 15 amino acids. CDR3 protein: CASSFRLAGGDEQYF. The CDR3 DNA reads TGCGCCAGCAGCTTTCGACTAGCGGGAGGCGACGAGCAGTACTTC.

The J gene is TRBJ2-2, the V gene TRBV20-1; 11 nucleotides agree with TRBD1. The germline gives CDR1 DFQATT, CDR2 SNEGSKA (reference sequence). The CDR3 spans 20 residues. J gave up 2 bases and V 3 bases, and 17 bases lay outside the gene matches. CDR3 DNA: TGCAGTGCTAGTATAAACCCAGGACAGGGGGCGCGACTAAACACCGGGGAGCTGTTTTTT. Its translation is CSASINPGQGARLNTGELFF.

The rearrangement joins TRBV6-2 or TRBV6-3 to TRBJ2-1, with 11 positions matching TRBD2. V lost 5 bases to trimming and J lost 7 bases; unmatched junction nucleotides: 10. The CDR3 is 16 residues long. Germline-derived CDR1 and CDR2 are MNHEY and SVGEGT. The chain's CDR3 is CASSPLLAGGGNEQFF. The CDR3 region has the DNA TGTGCCAGCAGTCCTCTCCTAGCGGGAGGCGGAAATGAGCAGTTCTTC.

At least ten counts were recorded for this clonotype. The CDR3 sequence: CSAPLAGNSYEQYF. CDR3 in DNA: TGCAGTGCTCCACTAGCGGGGAACTCCTACGAGCAGTACTTC. The chain recombines TRBV20-1 with TRBJ2-7, with 10 bases lining up with TRBD2. The V gene's germline CDR1 is DFQATT and CDR2 SNEGSKA (reference sequence). V dropped 5 bases and J dropped 0; count of bases not matched to a gene: 4. The CDR3 totals 14 residues.

This clonotype has at least ten counts. CDR3 protein: CASSPLASGSIDIQYF. CDR3 nucleotides: TGTGCCAGCTCACCACTTGCTAGCGGGAGTATTGACATTCAGTACTTC. The chain links TRBV18 to TRBJ2-4; 10 positions agree with TRBD2. The V segment lost 1 base and the J segment 8 bases; nucleotides outside the gene matches: 8. Germline values: CDR1 KGHSH, CDR2 LQKENI. This CDR3 region has 16 residues.

This clonotype was counted ten times or more. The gene calls are TRBV12-3 or TRBV12-4 and TRBJ2-3; 10 bases match TRBD2. The CDR3 runs to 15 residues. V lost 7 bases and J lost 4; bases outside the gene matches: 8. The DNA for the CDR3 is TGTGCCAGCAAGTACAGCGGGAGGGGCCCAGATACGCAGTATTTT. It translates to CASKYSGRGPDTQYF.

The sample holds many counts of this clonotype. V is TRBV7-2 and J is TRBJ2-7, with D hard to call. V lost 5 bases to trimming and J lost 3 bases, with 17 bases between them. Germline CDR1 SGHTA, CDR2 FQGNSA. The CDR3 totals 15 residues. The CDR3 loop reads CASSTQKVSDYEQYF. The CDR3 region has the DNA TGTGCCAGCAGCACCCAAAAAGTATCAGACTACGAGCAGTACTTC.

V gene TRBV6-1 combines with J gene TRBJ2-3; possibly TRBD2 for D (6 bases). CDR3 length: 14 amino acids. Looked up from germline, CDR1 is MNHNS and CDR2 is SASEGT. V shed 8 bases and J shed 5 bases, with 17 bases lying between them. CDR3 coding DNA: TGTGCCAGCGGCCTTACCGGGACTCAAGATACGCAGTATTTT. This translates into CASGLTGTQDTQYF.

This clonotype was counted at least ten times. The rearrangement links TRBV30 to TRBJ1-1, with D possibly matching TRBD1 (5 bases). The CDR3 has 12 amino acids. V lost 2 bases to trimming and J lost 4 bases, with 8 bases between them. The V gene's germline CDR1 is GTSNPN and CDR2 SVGIG (reference sequence). CDR3 sequence (DNA): TGTGCCTGGAGTTGGGGGGGCACTGAAGCTTTCTTT. Residues: CAWSWGGTEAFF.

This clonotype was observed a handful of times. J is TRBJ1-4 and V is TRBV4-2; D gene uncertain. The CDR3 sequence is 14 residues long. Germline CDR1 is LGHNA and CDR2 is YNFKEQ. V was cut by 4 bases and J by 5 bases, with 11 bases left in between. CDR3 protein: CASSPMTGNEKLFF. The DNA of the CDR3 is TGTGCCAGCAGCCCAATGACGGGAAATGAAAAACTGTTTTTT.

This clonotype came up many times. V gene TRBV30 combines with J gene TRBJ1-2; D perhaps matches TRBD1 (6 bases). Trimming removed 2 bases at V and 8 bases at J, with 15 bases between. Germline V CDR1 and CDR2: GTSNPN, SVGIG (reference sequence). The CDR3 totals 13 residues. CDR3 bases: TGTGCCTGGAGTCCCGGGGGGCTGGGGGGCTACACCTTC. Its protein product is CAWSPGGLGGYTF.

This clonotype has at least ten counts. The chain has TRBV20-1 and TRBJ2-5, with D unclear. This CDR3 is built from 14 residues. V was pared by 1 base and J by 3 bases, with 12 bases between. CDR1 and CDR2 from the germline V gene are DFQATT and SNEGSKA (reference sequence). CDR3: CSARVWATEETQYF. In nucleotides, the CDR3 is TGCAGTGCTAGAGTTTGGGCGACCGAAGAGACCCAGTACTTC.

This clonotype came up many times. V is TRBV15 and J is TRBJ2-3; 7 nucleotides align to TRBD2. This CDR3 contains 15 residues. Germline assignment: CDR1 LNHNV and CDR2 YYDKDF (reference sequence). The J segment lost 6 bases and the V segment lost 1 base, leaving 7 bases of the junction unmatched. The DNA for the CDR3 is TGTGCCACCAGCAGAGTGGGAGGGCCGAAGGATACGCAGTATTTT. As protein: CATSRVGGPKDTQYF.

This clonotype was recorded many times. The chain couples TRBV5-1 to TRBJ2-1; 10 nucleotides match TRBD2. Germline V gene data show CDR1 as SGHRS and CDR2 as YFSETQ. The CDR3 sequence is 21 residues long. Unmatched junction bases numbered 22, after V lost 4 bases and J lost 3 bases. The CDR3 spells CASSPGQVASGSKRNYNEQFF. The CDR3 nucleotides are TGCGCCAGCAGCCCGGGACAGGTAGCTAGCGGGAGTAAGAGAAACTACAATGAGCAGTTCTTC.

This clonotype came up many times. The V call is TRBV11-2, the J call TRBJ2-1; no firm D call. V was cut by 2 bases and J by 9 bases, with 17 bases left in between. This CDR3 region has 15 residues. Germline values: CDR1 SGHAT, CDR2 FQNNGV. This CDR3 reads CASSLPLGSRIEQFF. The CDR3 DNA sequence: TGTGCCAGCAGCTTACCGCTCGGGTCCCGTATTGAGCAGTTCTTC.